The 28 T cell receptor beta chains in this list originate from one sample, sequenced in a study of blood T cell repertoires in COVID-19. Profiling relied on immunoSEQ multiplex PCR, and the TCRdb table lists in-frame clones only, not all of them. The sample shows about 83,000 clones, about 82% of them seen only once. Input material: peripheral blood. Every receptor here comes from a man aged 50 or older with active COVID-19.

The chain recombines TRBV7-3 with TRBJ1-2; D is perhaps TRBD1 (5 bases). Germline V gene lookup returns CDR1 SGHTA and CDR2 FQGTGA. Trimming cost V 5 bases and J 5 bases, with 18 bases left between them. This CDR3 has 15 amino acids. The CDR3 loop reads CASSPQRGLGYGYTF. CDR3 nucleotides: TGTGCCAGCAGCCCCCAAAGGGGATTAGGATATGGCTACACCTTC.

V gene TRBV28 combines with J gene TRBJ2-1, with D tentatively TRBD2 (7 bases). Germline values: CDR1 MDHEN, CDR2 SYDVKM. The ends were cut back, 6 bases at V and 5 bases at J, with 14 bases in the middle. The CDR3 loop spans 14 amino acids. CDR3 region: CASSTSGGNNEQFF. CDR3 nucleotide sequence: TGTGCCAGCAGCACCTCGGGGGGCAACAATGAGCAGTTCTTC.

This rearrangement joins TRBV20-1 to TRBJ2-3; D is uncertain. The V gene lost 6 bases and the J gene lost 9 bases, with 13 bases spanning the gap. This CDR3 comprises 11 residues. In germline, CDR1 is DFQATT, CDR2 SNEGSKA (reference sequence). The CDR3 reads CSANSARTQYF. For the CDR3, the DNA is TGCAGTGCCAACTCCGCCAGGACGCAGTATTTT.

The J gene is TRBJ2-7, the V gene TRBV7-3; 10 nucleotides align to TRBD1. The CDR3 is made up of 16 amino acids. The germline V gene encodes CDR1 SGHTA and CDR2 FQGTGA. With V trimmed by 2 bases and J by 5 bases, 9 bases remained unmatched. The CDR3 nucleotides are TGTGCCAGCAGCTTACAAGTAGGGACAGGGGTCAACGAGCAGTACTTC. Translating it yields CASSLQVGTGVNEQYF.

This sequence joins TRBV6-2 or TRBV6-3 and TRBJ1-1, with 7 bases identical to TRBD1. The CDR3 covers 15 residues. The V segment lost 6 bases and the J segment 0 bases; nucleotides outside the gene matches: 7. Germline CDR1 is MNHEY and CDR2 is SVGEGT. Written as DNA, the CDR3 is TGTGCCAGCAGCGACAGGGAGCGGATGAACACTGAAGCTTTCTTT. Its protein is CASSDRERMNTEAFF.

The chain has TRBV29-1 and TRBJ1-2; 7 bases are shared with TRBD1. Germline CDR1 reads SQVTM; CDR2 reads ANQGSEA. This CDR3 comprises 12 residues. V lost 6 bases, J lost 8 bases, and 9 bases stayed unmatched. For the CDR3, the DNA is TGCAGCGTAGAGGGACAGCCTCGCGGCTACACCTTC. Translating it yields CSVEGQPRGYTF.

The chain couples TRBV4-3 to TRBJ2-7; 9 nucleotides line up with TRBD1. This CDR3 contains 14 residues. V was pared by 6 bases and J by 5 bases, with 8 bases of the junction left unmatched. Germline V gene data show CDR1 as LGHNA and CDR2 as YSLEER. Here the CDR3 reads CASSKTGGGHEQYF. The CDR3 bases are TGCGCCAGCAGTAAAACAGGGGGCGGCCACGAGCAGTACTTC.

This rearrangement joins TRBV7-2 to TRBJ2-7; 8 nucleotides agree with TRBD2. The CDR3 consists of 17 residues. In germline, CDR1 is SGHTA, CDR2 FQGNSA. Germline trimming cut 5 bases from V and 7 bases from J; bases unmatched to any gene: 19. This CDR3 reads CASSPRGLAGGVREQYF. CDR3 nucleotides: TGTGCCAGCAGCCCCCGGGGGTTGGCGGGGGGAGTAAGGGAGCAGTACTTC. Filled out from reference TRBV7-2 and TRBJ2-7, the complete variable domain reads GAGVSQSPSNKVTEKGKDVELRCDPISGHTALYWYRQSLGQGLEFLIYFQGNSAPDKSGLPSDRFSAERTGGSVSTLTIQRTQQEDSAVYLCASSPRGLAGGVREQYFGPGTRLTVT.

The V call is TRBV9, the J call TRBJ1-4; D is unresolved. The CDR3 loop spans 15 amino acids. CDR1 and CDR2 (germline): SGDLS, YYNGEE. Trimming removed 0 bases at V and 4 bases at J, with 10 bases between. The CDR3 protein is CASSVGEQHNEKLFF. CDR3 nucleotides: TGTGCCAGCAGCGTAGGCGAACAGCATAATGAAAAACTGTTTTTT.

The chain uses TRBV28 and TRBJ2-1; D ambiguous. Germline CDR1 reads MDHEN; CDR2 reads SYDVKM. V dropped 3 bases and J dropped 0 bases, with 15 bases sitting between them. CDR3 size: 17 residues. CDR3 DNA sequence: TGTGCCAGCAGTTTCCCTAAAACTGCCCTCTCCTACAATGAGCAGTTCTTC. As protein: CASSFPKTALSYNEQFF. Drawing the rest from reference TRBV28 and TRBJ2-1, the complete variable domain is DVKVTQSSRYLVKRTGEKVFLECVQDMDHENMFWYRQDPGLGLRLIYFSYDVKMKEKGDIPEGYSVSREKKERFSLILESASTNQTSMYLCASSFPKTALSYNEQFFGPGTRLTVL.

The rearrangement links TRBV7-9 to TRBJ2-1; TRBD2 matches at 8 bases. This CDR3 contains 18 residues. V lost 3 bases, J lost 8 bases, and 18 bases stayed unmatched. Germline V gives CDR1 SEHNR, CDR2 FQNEAQ (reference sequence). The CDR3 here is CASSLFGSGIFAGDEQFF. In DNA form, the CDR3 reads TGTGCCAGCAGCTTGTTCGGTAGCGGGATATTCGCCGGGGATGAGCAGTTCTTC.

This clone was detected only once. The chain carries TRBV7-3 and TRBJ2-6; 9 bases are shared with TRBD1. Germline V CDR1 and CDR2: SGHTA, FQGTGA. J was trimmed by 0 bases and V by 4 bases; bases with no gene match: 7. This CDR3 is built from 18 residues. Written as DNA, the CDR3 is TGTGCCAGCAGCTCCCAACTGACAGGGGGCTCTGGGGCCAACGTCCTGACTTTC. It is translated as CASSSQLTGGSGANVLTF.

The V call is TRBV18, the J call TRBJ2-5, with TRBD1 identical over 8 bases. The CDR3 loop spans 14 amino acids. Germline CDR1 is KGHSH and CDR2 is LQKENI. V dropped 5 bases and J dropped 2; count of bases not matched to a gene: 4. The CDR3 loop is CASSTRQGQETQYF. CDR3 nucleotide sequence: TGTGCCAGCTCAACGCGACAGGGGCAAGAGACCCAGTACTTC.

J is TRBJ1-6 and V is TRBV28; TRBD1 matches at 9 bases. V dropped 5 bases and J dropped 7; count of bases not matched to a gene: 6. Looked up from germline, CDR1 is MDHEN and CDR2 is SYDVKM. The CDR3 covers 15 residues. The CDR3 here is CASSAAGQGNSPLHF. The DNA of the CDR3 is TGTGCCAGCAGTGCCGCTGGACAGGGGAATTCACCCCTCCACTTT.

The count of this clone is one. The gene calls are TRBV19 and TRBJ2-6; D not resolved. V shed 2 bases and J shed 0 bases, with 8 bases lying between them. The CDR3 length is 16 residues. From germline, CDR1 is LNHDA and CDR2 SQIVND (reference sequence). The CDR3 DNA follows: TGTGCCAGTAGTATATTACCAGGCTCTGGGGCCAACGTCCTGACTTTC. It is translated as CASSILPGSGANVLTF.

This clone was seen only once. This CDR3 reads CASSLYGGVDTQYF. CDR3 nucleotide sequence: TGTGCCAGCAGTTTATACGGGGGTGTGGATACGCAGTATTTT. This chain joins TRBV28 and TRBJ2-3, with D possibly TRBD2 on 6 matching bases. Trimming pared 1 base from V and 6 bases from J, leaving 11 bases between. The CDR3 totals 14 residues. Germline assignment: CDR1 MDHEN and CDR2 SYDVKM.

V and J are TRBV7-2 and TRBJ2-2; TRBD1 matches 7 bases. CDR1 and CDR2 (germline): SGHTA, FQGNSA. CDR3 length equals 15 residues. After removal of 6 bases from V and 4 bases from J, the junction contained 8 bases not matched to a gene. Here the CDR3 reads CASRATGVSTGELFF. The CDR3 coding sequence is TGTGCCAGCAGAGCCACAGGGGTGAGCACCGGGGAGCTGTTTTTT.

The chain's CDR3 is CASSRETSGYYEQYF. The CDR3 DNA sequence: TGTGCCAGCAGCAGGGAGACTAGCGGGTATTACGAGCAGTACTTC. This sequence joins TRBV27 and TRBJ2-7; 10 nucleotides align to TRBD2. With 6 bases clipped from V and 4 bases from J, the junction kept 9 bases outside the gene matches. Germline values: CDR1 MNHEY, CDR2 SMNVEV (reference sequence). The CDR3 loop spans 15 amino acids.

The chain has TRBV29-1 and TRBJ2-7; 11 bases are a match to TRBD1. Trimming removed 5 bases from V and 6 bases from J; junction bases left unmatched: 9. CDR3 size: 14 residues. Looked up from germline, CDR1 is SQVTM and CDR2 is ANQGSEA. The CDR3 reads CSVIRDRGDREQYF. The CDR3, as DNA: TGCAGCGTTATCCGGGACAGGGGGGACCGCGAGCAGTACTTC.

In this sample, this clone turned up many times. The junction departs from the called germline gene at one end, perhaps through a read error. The chain links TRBV11-2 to TRBJ1-5, with 9 bases matching TRBD1. CDR1 is SGHAT, CDR2 FQNNGV, per germline. The CDR3 totals 15 residues. CDR3 protein: CASSLGVGTGFGLDF. The CDR3 DNA sequence: TGTGCCAGCAGCTTAGGGGTCGGGACAGGGTTTGGGTTGGATTTT.

In its sample, this clone was seen a few times. The CDR3 here is CASSAGQVTPPLHF. The CDR3 coding sequence is TGTGCCAGCAGTGCAGGACAGGTCACACCCCCCCTCCACTTT. The chain recombines TRBV2 with TRBJ1-6; TRBD1 matches at 7 bases. The germline V gene encodes CDR1 SNHLY and CDR2 FYNNEI. This CDR3 comprises 14 residues. The trim removed 4 bases at V and 13 bases at J, leaving 10 bases unmatched.

Only one count was recorded for this clone. V usage is TRBV30 and J usage is TRBJ2-3; the D gene is possibly TRBD2 (7 bases). This CDR3 comprises 13 residues. In germline, CDR1 is GTSNPN, CDR2 SVGIG (reference sequence). V gave up 5 bases and J gave up 1 base, with 10 bases separating them. The CDR3 region is CAWGGAGTDTQYF. DNA for the CDR3: TGTGCCTGGGGGGGGGCAGGCACAGATACGCAGTATTTT.

The chain couples TRBV7-2 to TRBJ2-5; TRBD2 matches 14 bases. The CDR3 is made up of 16 amino acids. CDR1 and CDR2 from the germline V gene are SGHTA and FQGNSA. Trimming cost V 5 bases and J 6 bases; bases outside gene matches: 8. In DNA, the CDR3 is TGTGCCAGCAGCCCAAGCCGGACTAGCGGGGGGAAGACCCAGTACTTC. Protein sequence: CASSPSRTSGGKTQYF.

J is TRBJ2-7 and V is TRBV28; 8 nucleotides line up with TRBD2. The CDR3 totals 13 residues. V was pared by 6 bases and J by 4 bases, with 5 bases of the junction left unmatched. Germline CDR1 and CDR2: MDHEN and SYDVKM. The CDR3 sequence is CASRTSGGYEQYF. The CDR3 nucleotides are TGTGCCAGCAGAACTAGCGGCGGTTACGAGCAGTACTTC.

The V and J genes are TRBV5-6 and TRBJ1-1; D possibly corresponds to TRBD1 (5 bases). V gave up 1 base and J gave up 2 bases, with 12 bases separating them. There are 15 residues in the CDR3. Germline CDR1 and CDR2: SGHDT and YYEEEE. The CDR3 coding sequence is TGTGCCAGCAGCTTGTGGGAGGGGAGAAACACTGAAGCTTTCTTT. Protein sequence: CASSLWEGRNTEAFF.

The rearrangement uses TRBV7-2 and TRBJ1-1; TRBD1 aligns across 10 bases. Trimming removed 1 base from V and 3 bases from J; junction bases left unmatched: 2. This CDR3 comprises 15 residues. The germline V gene has CDR1 SGHTA and CDR2 FQGNSA. This chain's CDR3 is CASSLVGTGDTEAFF. CDR3 coding DNA: TGTGCCAGCAGCTTAGTGGGGACAGGGGACACTGAAGCTTTCTTT.

The chain couples TRBV3-1 (or the pseudogene TRBV3-2) to TRBJ1-4, with D possibly matching TRBD1 (5 bases). Germline CDR1 is LGHDT and CDR2 is YNNKEL (reference sequence). Trimming shortened V by 4 bases and J by 8 bases, and 17 bases separated the two germline ends. The CDR3 contains 15 residues. CDR3 in DNA: TGTGCCAGCAGCCTATTAGGGACTCCGGGAGAAAAACTGTTTTTT. This gives the protein CASSLLGTPGEKLFF.

J is TRBJ1-1 and V is TRBV4-1; 8 nucleotides line up with TRBD1. Germline loops: CDR1 MGHRA, CDR2 YSYEKL. After removal of 8 bases from V and 0 bases from J, the junction contained 8 bases not matched to a gene. This CDR3 is built from 15 residues. The chain's CDR3 is CASGSTGAMNTEAFF. The CDR3 bases are TGCGCCAGCGGGTCGACAGGGGCCATGAACACTGAAGCTTTCTTT.